A selection of T cell receptor beta chains follows, all from one sample in a study of neoadjuvant nivolumab and ipilimumab in lung cancer. Repertoires were generated with immunoSEQ multiplex PCR, while TCRdb's copy carries only in-frame clones and drops some. The sample yields over 45,000 clones, approximately 90% seen once. This material consisted of blood, taken before neoadjuvant nivolumab, alone or with ipilimumab. All receptors come from an adult with non-small cell lung cancer. Some clones in this sample may be carry-over from other donors' samples. CDR3s include the opening cysteine and the closing phenylalanine or tryptophan. The D gene is left open where the match is weak. Clone size appears in some rows only: once, few, many, or a class for an expanded clone.

clone_size: .; d_call: TRBD1; v_call: TRBV4-1; j_call: TRBJ2-7; cdr3_aa: CASSQGLRDRELQYEQYF; cdr3_nt: TGCGCCAGCAGCCAAGGACTCCGGGACAGGGAACTCCAATACGAGCAGTACTTC
clone_size: .; d_call: TRBD1; v_call: TRBV7-2; j_call: TRBJ2-7; cdr3_aa: CASSVDRGLSYEQYF; cdr3_nt: TGTGCCAGCAGCGTCGACAGGGGGCTCTCCTACGAGCAGTACTTC
clone_size: .; d_call: TRBD1; v_call: TRBV19; j_call: TRBJ2-2; cdr3_aa: CASSIGQGANTGELFF; cdr3_nt: TGTGCCAGTAGTATAGGACAGGGAGCGAACACCGGGGAGCTGTTTTTT
clone_size: .; d_call: .; v_call: TRBV5-1; j_call: TRBJ1-5; cdr3_aa: CASSLGEGQPQHF; cdr3_nt: TGCGCCAGCAGCTTGGGAGAGGGTCAGCCCCAGCATTTT
clone_size: .; d_call: TRBD2; v_call: TRBV5-1; j_call: TRBJ2-4; cdr3_aa: CASSLGGTSGRPFF; cdr3_nt: TGCGCCAGCAGCTTGGGGGGGACTAGCGGGAGGCCCTTCTTC
clone_size: .; d_call: .; v_call: TRBV6-1; j_call: TRBJ2-1; cdr3_aa: CASWGVPTPYNEQFF; cdr3_nt: TGTGCCAGCTGGGGGGTCCCAACGCCCTACAATGAGCAGTTCTTC
clone_size: few; d_call: .; v_call: TRBV7-6; j_call: TRBJ2-5; cdr3_aa: CASSQNRGTQYF; cdr3_nt: TGTGCCAGCAGCCAAAATCGGGGGACCCAGTACTTC
clone_size: .; d_call: TRBD1; v_call: TRBV5-1; j_call: TRBJ1-4; cdr3_aa: CASSFEQGAWEKLFF; cdr3_nt: TGCGCCAGCAGCTTCGAACAGGGGGCTTGGGAAAAACTGTTTTTT
clone_size: .; d_call: .; v_call: TRBV11-3; j_call: TRBJ2-7; cdr3_aa: CASSFGAGPYEQYF; cdr3_nt: TGTGCCAGCAGCTTTGGGGCAGGTCCTTACGAGCAGTACTTC
clone_size: .; d_call: .; v_call: TRBV19; j_call: TRBJ2-5; cdr3_aa: CASSPRWQGKKTQYF; cdr3_nt: TGTGCCAGTAGCCCTCGATGGCAGGGGAAAAAGACCCAGTACTTC
clone_size: once; d_call: .; v_call: TRBV2; j_call: TRBJ1-1; cdr3_aa: CAPQGLVTEAFF; cdr3_nt: TGTGCCCCCCAGGGACTTGTGACTGAAGCTTTCTTT
clone_size: .; d_call: TRBD2; v_call: TRBV4-1; j_call: TRBJ2-1; cdr3_aa: CASSHIRGGRTDEQFF; cdr3_nt: TGCGCCAGCAGCCACATACGGGGCGGGAGGACTGATGAGCAGTTCTTC
clone_size: once; d_call: .; v_call: TRBV7-9; j_call: TRBJ1-1; cdr3_aa: CASSLRAANTEAFF; cdr3_nt: TGTGCCAGCAGCTTAAGGGCGGCGAACACTGAAGCTTTCTTT
clone_size: .; d_call: .; v_call: TRBV25-1; j_call: TRBJ2-1; cdr3_aa: CASRVGTPSNEQFF; cdr3_nt: TGTGCCAGCAGGGTGGGGACACCGAGCAATGAGCAGTTCTTC
clone_size: .; d_call: .; v_call: TRBV5-1; j_call: TRBJ2-1; cdr3_aa: CASSTLPSNSYNEQFF; cdr3_nt: TGCGCCAGCAGCACCCTTCCTAGTAACTCCTACAATGAGCAGTTCTTC
clone_size: .; d_call: TRBD2; v_call: TRBV15; j_call: TRBJ2-7; cdr3_aa: CATSRDPSGRIYEQYF; cdr3_nt: TGTGCCACCAGCAGAGATCCTAGCGGGAGAATATACGAGCAGTACTTC
clone_size: .; d_call: .; v_call: TRBV5-1; j_call: TRBJ2-7; cdr3_aa: CASSLGSSAAYEQYF; cdr3_nt: TGCGCCAGCAGCTTGGGTTCTAGCGCTGCCTACGAGCAGTACTTC
clone_size: .; d_call: .; v_call: TRBV29-1; j_call: TRBJ1-3; cdr3_aa: CSGSSSGNTIYF; cdr3_nt: TGCAGCGGTTCATCCTCTGGAAACACCATATATTTT
clone_size: .; d_call: .; v_call: TRBV9; j_call: TRBJ2-2; cdr3_aa: CASSPEQNTGELFF; cdr3_nt: TGTGCCAGCAGCCCAGAGCAGAACACCGGGGAGCTGTTTTTT
clone_size: .; d_call: TRBD1; v_call: TRBV5-6; j_call: TRBJ1-1; cdr3_aa: CASSSWDRQNTEAFF; cdr3_nt: TGTGCCAGCAGCAGCTGGGACAGACAAAACACTGAAGCTTTCTTT
clone_size: .; d_call: .; v_call: TRBV2; j_call: TRBJ1-5; cdr3_aa: CASSDEVNQPQHF; cdr3_nt: TGTGCCAGCAGTGACGAGGTCAATCAGCCCCAGCATTTT
clone_size: .; d_call: .; v_call: TRBV9; j_call: TRBJ1-1; cdr3_aa: CASSVAGGAEGTEAFF; cdr3_nt: TGTGCCAGCAGCGTAGCAGGAGGGGCTGAGGGCACTGAAGCTTTCTTT
clone_size: once; d_call: .; v_call: TRBV18; j_call: TRBJ2-7; cdr3_aa: CASSPLGGYEQYF; cdr3_nt: TGTGCCAGCTCACCACTAGGGGGTTACGAGCAGTACTTC
clone_size: .; d_call: TRBD1; v_call: TRBV19; j_call: TRBJ2-7; cdr3_aa: CASRGQGYEQYF; cdr3_nt: TGTGCCAGCCGTGGACAGGGCTACGAGCAGTACTTC
clone_size: .; d_call: .; v_call: TRBV6-5; j_call: TRBJ1-1; cdr3_aa: CASRTILYAEAFF; cdr3_nt: TGTGCCAGCAGGACCATCCTTTACGCTGAAGCTTTCTTT
clone_size: .; d_call: TRBD1; v_call: TRBV7-8; j_call: TRBJ2-5; cdr3_aa: CASSYRGSEETQYF; cdr3_nt: TGTGCCAGCAGCTACAGGGGGTCGGAGGAGACCCAGTACTTC
clone_size: .; d_call: .; v_call: TRBV4-1; j_call: TRBJ1-2; cdr3_aa: CASSQVGAYGYTF; cdr3_nt: TGCGCCAGCAGCCAAGTGGGAGCCTATGGCTACACCTTC
clone_size: .; d_call: .; v_call: TRBV18; j_call: TRBJ1-2; cdr3_aa: CASSPPGRGLNGYTF; cdr3_nt: TGTGCCAGCTCACCACCGGGACGGGGTTTAAATGGCTACACCTTC